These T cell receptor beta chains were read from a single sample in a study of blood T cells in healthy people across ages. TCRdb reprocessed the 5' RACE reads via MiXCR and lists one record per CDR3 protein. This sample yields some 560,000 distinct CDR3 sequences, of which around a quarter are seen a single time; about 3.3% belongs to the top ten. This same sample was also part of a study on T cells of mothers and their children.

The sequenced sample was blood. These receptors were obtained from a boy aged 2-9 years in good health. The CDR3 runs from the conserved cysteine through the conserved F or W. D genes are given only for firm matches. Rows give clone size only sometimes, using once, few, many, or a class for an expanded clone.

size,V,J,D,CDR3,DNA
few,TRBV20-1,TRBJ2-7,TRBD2,CSAHTSGRTFYEQYF,TGCAGTGCTCACACTAGCGGGAGGACCTTCTACGAGCAGTACTTC
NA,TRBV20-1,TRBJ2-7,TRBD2,CSASQTSGRAGEQYF,TGCAGTGCTAGTCAGACTAGCGGGAGGGCCGGGGAGCAGTACTTC
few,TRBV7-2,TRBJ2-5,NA,CASSLEVGPQETQYF,TGTGCCAGCAGCTTAGAAGTAGGGCCCCAAGAGACCCAGTACTTC
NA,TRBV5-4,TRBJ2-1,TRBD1,CASSGRTGDNEQFF,TGTGCCAGCAGCGGTCGGACAGGGGACAATGAGCAGTTCTTC
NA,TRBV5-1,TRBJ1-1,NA,CASSLYGERDTEAFF,TGCGCCAGCAGCTTGTACGGGGAGAGGGACACTGAAGCTTTCTTT
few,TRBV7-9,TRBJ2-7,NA,CASSLVRKEPLYEQYF,TGTGCCAGCAGCTTAGTACGGAAGGAGCCCCTCTACGAGCAGTACTTC
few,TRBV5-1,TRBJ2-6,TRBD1,CASSLRTGNVGANVLTF,TGCGCCAGCAGCTTACGGACAGGGAATGTTGGGGCCAACGTCCTGACTTTC
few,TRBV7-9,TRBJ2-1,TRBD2,CASSAPQQRGVYNEQFF,TGTGCCAGCAGCGCACCGCAACAGCGGGGGGTATACAATGAGCAGTTCTTC
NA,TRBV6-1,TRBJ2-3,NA,CASRQGLETDTQYF,TGTGCCAGCAGACAGGGATTGGAGACAGATACGCAGTATTTT
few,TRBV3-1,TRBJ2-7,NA,CASSQEGDPYEQYF,TGTGCCAGCAGCCAAGAGGGGGATCCCTACGAGCAGTACTTC
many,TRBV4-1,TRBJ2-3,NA,CASSQASSTDTQYF,TGCGCCAGCAGCCAGGCGTCTAGCACAGATACGCAGTATTTT
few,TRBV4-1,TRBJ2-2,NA,CASSQEQGGANTGELFF,TGCGCCAGCAGCCAAGAACAAGGGGGTGCGAACACCGGGGAGCTGTTTTTT
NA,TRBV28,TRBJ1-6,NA,CASSTSGPKSPLHF,TGTGCCAGCAGTACCTCGGGGCCCAAGTCACCCCTCCACTTT
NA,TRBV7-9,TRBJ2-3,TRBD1,CASRPSTGGLDTQYF,TGTGCCAGCAGACCCTCGACAGGGGGGTTAGATACGCAGTATTTT
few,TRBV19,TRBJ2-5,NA,CASSMDQETQYF,TGTGCCAGTAGTATGGACCAAGAGACCCAGTACTTC
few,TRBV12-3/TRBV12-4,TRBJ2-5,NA,CASSSTGQETQYF,TGTGCCAGCAGTTCGACTGGTCAAGAGACCCAGTACTTC
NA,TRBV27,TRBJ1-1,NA,CASSFRTENTEAFF,TGTGCCAGCAGTTTCCGGACAGAGAACACTGAAGCTTTCTTT
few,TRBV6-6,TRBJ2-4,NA,CASSYSTGSLNIQYF,TGTGCCAGCAGTTACTCGACCGGCTCCCTAAACATTCAGTACTTC
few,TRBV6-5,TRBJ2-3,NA,CASSYSGASTDTQYF,TGTGCCAGCAGTTACTCAGGGGCTAGCACAGATACGCAGTATTTT
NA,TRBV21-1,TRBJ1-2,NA,CASSWPGYTF,TGTGCCAGCAGCTGGCCCGGCTACACCTTC
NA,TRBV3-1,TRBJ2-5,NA,CASSVQSREETQYF,TGTGCCAGCAGCGTTCAGAGCAGAGAAGAGACCCAGTACTTC
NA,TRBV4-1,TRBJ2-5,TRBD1,CASSLSPGTGQETQYF,TGCGCCAGCAGCCTTAGCCCCGGGACAGGACAAGAGACCCAGTACTTC
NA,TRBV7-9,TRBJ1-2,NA,CASSLDPTGSGYTF,TGTGCCAGCAGCTTAGACCCAACAGGGTCTGGCTACACCTTC
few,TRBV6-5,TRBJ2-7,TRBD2,CASSQTSGADYEQYF,TGTGCCAGCAGTCAGACTAGCGGGGCGGACTACGAGCAGTACTTC
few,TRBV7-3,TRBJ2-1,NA,CASSLKGGGALHEQFF,TGTGCCAGCAGCTTAAAAGGAGGGGGGGCCCTCCATGAGCAGTTCTTC
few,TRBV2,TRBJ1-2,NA,CASSDLNWDGYTF,TGTGCCAGCAGCGACCTAAACTGGGATGGCTACACCTTC
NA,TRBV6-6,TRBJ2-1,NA,CASSQLRNEQFF,TGTGCCAGCAGTCAACTGCGGAATGAGCAGTTCTTC
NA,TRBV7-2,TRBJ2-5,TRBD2,CASSLRGIGETQYF,TGTGCCAGCAGCTTGCGGGGGATTGGAGAGACCCAGTACTTC
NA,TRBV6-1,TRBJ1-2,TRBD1,CASRGQGSYGYTF,TGTGCCAGCAGGGGACAGGGTAGCTATGGCTACACCTTC
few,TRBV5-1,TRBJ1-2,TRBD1,CASSLGQGSNYGYTF,TGCGCCAGCAGCTTGGGACAGGGGTCGAACTATGGCTACACCTTC
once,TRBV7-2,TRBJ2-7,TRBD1,CASSLGQGSIYEQYF,TGTGCCAGCAGCTTAGGACAGGGGTCCATCTACGAGCAGTACTTC
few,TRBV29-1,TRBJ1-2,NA,CSAGVSGYTF,TGCAGCGCAGGGGTTTCTGGCTACACCTTC
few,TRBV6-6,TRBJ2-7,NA,CASSTQDGQYF,TGTGCCAGCAGTACCCAAGACGGGCAGTACTTC
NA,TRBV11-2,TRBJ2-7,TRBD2,CASRSLAGSYEQYF,TGTGCCAGCAGATCCTTAGCGGGATCCTACGAGCAGTACTTC
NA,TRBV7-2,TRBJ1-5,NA,CVSSVRGDQPQHF,TGTGTCAGCAGCGTCCGGGGAGATCAGCCCCAGCATTTT
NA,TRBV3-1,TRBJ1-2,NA,CASSQGVPGRHGYTF,TGTGCCAGCAGCCAAGGGGTTCCGGGTCGCCATGGCTACACCTTC
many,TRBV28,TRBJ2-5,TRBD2,CASGAGGQETQYF,TGTGCCAGCGGGGCGGGAGGCCAAGAGACCCAGTACTTC
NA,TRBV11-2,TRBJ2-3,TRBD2,CASSPRLAGDTDTQYF,TGTGCCAGCAGCCCCCGTCTAGCGGGAGACACAGATACGCAGTATTTT
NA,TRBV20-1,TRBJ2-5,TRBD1,CSARDIWTGESIGETQYF,TGCAGTGCTAGAGATATCTGGACAGGGGAGTCCATAGGAGAGACCCAGTACTTC
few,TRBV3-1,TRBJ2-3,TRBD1,CASSVPGQGKDTQYF,TGTGCCAGCAGCGTACCGGGACAGGGGAAAGATACGCAGTATTTT
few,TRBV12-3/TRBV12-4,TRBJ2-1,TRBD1,CASRSGQGYYNEQFF,TGTGCCAGCAGATCTGGACAGGGATACTACAATGAGCAGTTCTTC
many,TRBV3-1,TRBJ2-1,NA,CASRTGGHEQFF,TGTGCCAGCAGAACGGGGGGCCACGAGCAGTTCTTC
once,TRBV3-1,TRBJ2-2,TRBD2,CASSLLAGGGTGELFF,TGTGCCAGCAGCCTACTAGCGGGAGGTGGCACCGGGGAGCTGTTTTTT
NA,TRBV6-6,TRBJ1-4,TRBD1,CASSGQGWEKLFF,TGTGCCAGCAGCGGACAGGGATGGGAAAAACTGTTTTTT
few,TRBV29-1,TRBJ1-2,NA,CSVDSQGRGGYTF,TGCAGCGTTGATTCTCAGGGGCGCGGTGGCTACACCTTC
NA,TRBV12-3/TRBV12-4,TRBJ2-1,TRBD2,CASKGLADYNEQFF,TGTGCCAGCAAGGGACTAGCAGATTACAATGAGCAGTTCTTC
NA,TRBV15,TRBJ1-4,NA,CATSRDRRTENEKLFF,TGTGCCACCAGCAGAGATCGGAGGACAGAGAATGAAAAACTGTTTTTT
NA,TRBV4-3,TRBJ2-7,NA,CASSQDMAYEQYF,TGCGCCAGCAGCCAAGACATGGCCTACGAGCAGTACTTC
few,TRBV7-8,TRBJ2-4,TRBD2,CASSTRLAGGLLAKNIQYF,TGTGCCAGCAGCACCCGACTAGCGGGGGGCCTGCTAGCCAAAAACATTCAGTACTTC
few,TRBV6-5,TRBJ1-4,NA,CASSYSPLDGEKLFF,TGTGCCAGCAGTTACTCGCCCTTGGATGGTGAAAAACTGTTTTTT
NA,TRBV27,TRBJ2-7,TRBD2,CASSLAGNYYEQYF,TGTGCCAGCAGCCTAGCGGGGAATTACTACGAGCAGTACTTC
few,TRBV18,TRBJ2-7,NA,CASSSMQYSERQYF,TGTGCCAGCTCATCCATGCAGTACTCCGAGCGTCAGTACTTC
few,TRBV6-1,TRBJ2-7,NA,CATWGDYEQYF,TGTGCCACCTGGGGGGACTACGAGCAGTACTTC